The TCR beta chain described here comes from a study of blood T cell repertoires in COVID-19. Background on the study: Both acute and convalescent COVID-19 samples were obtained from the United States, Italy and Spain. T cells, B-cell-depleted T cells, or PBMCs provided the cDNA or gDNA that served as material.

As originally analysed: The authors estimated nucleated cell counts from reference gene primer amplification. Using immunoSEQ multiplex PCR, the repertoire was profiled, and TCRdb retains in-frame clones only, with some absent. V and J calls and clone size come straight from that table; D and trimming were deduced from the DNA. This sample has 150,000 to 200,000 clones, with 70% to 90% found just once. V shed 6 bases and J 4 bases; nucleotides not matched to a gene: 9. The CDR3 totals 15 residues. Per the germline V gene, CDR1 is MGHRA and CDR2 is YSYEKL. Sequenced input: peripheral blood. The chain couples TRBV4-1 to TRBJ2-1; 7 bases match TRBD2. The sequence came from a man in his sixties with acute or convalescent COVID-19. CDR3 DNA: TGCGCCAGCAGGGCAGGACTAGAAAAGTACAATGAGCAGTTCTTC. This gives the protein CASRAGLEKYNEQFF.